The rows below give T cell receptor beta chains drawn from one sample of a study of blood T cells in healthy people across ages. TCRdb ran MiXCR on the 5' RACE reads and lists one entry per CDR3 protein. Counted here are some 1.4 million distinct CDR3 sequences, 42% occurring once; the ten biggest clones make up under 8%. Material for sequencing was blood. Receptor source: a woman aged 18 to 35 in good health. The CDR3 runs from the conserved cysteine through the conserved F or W. Each record gives: D gene, V gene, J gene, clone size, CDR3 DNA, CDR3 protein. D genes are given only for firm matches. Clone size is given for some rows only: seen once, a few or many times, or a class if the clone is expanded.

D gene: TRBD2; V gene: TRBV7-8; J gene: TRBJ2-1; clone size: -; CDR3 DNA: TGTGCCAGCAGCTTGGGGACTAGCGGGAGGGTGTTCTTC; CDR3 protein: CASSLGTSGRVFF
D gene: -; V gene: TRBV4-2; J gene: TRBJ1-1; clone size: few; CDR3 DNA: TGTGCCAGCAGCCGAGAGACAGCGATGAACACTGAAGCTTTCTTT; CDR3 protein: CASSRETAMNTEAFF
D gene: TRBD1; V gene: TRBV27; J gene: TRBJ1-2; clone size: few; CDR3 DNA: TGTGCCAGCAGTGCTCTTGGGACAGGGTCTAACTATGGCTACACCTTC; CDR3 protein: CASSALGTGSNYGYTF
D gene: TRBD2; V gene: TRBV27; J gene: TRBJ2-5; clone size: -; CDR3 DNA: TGTGCCAGCAAGATAAGCGGGAGCCGAGAGACCCAGTACTTC; CDR3 protein: CASKISGSRETQYF
D gene: -; V gene: TRBV7-3; J gene: TRBJ1-3; clone size: -; CDR3 DNA: TGTGCCAGCAGCTTAGGTTTATTCGGACGGCAAATCTTTGGAAACACCATATATTTT; CDR3 protein: CASSLGLFGRQIFGNTIYF
D gene: -; V gene: TRBV27; J gene: TRBJ2-7; clone size: many; CDR3 DNA: TGTGCCAGCAGTCTTAGTCTCACTTACGAGCAGTACTTC; CDR3 protein: CASSLSLTYEQYF
D gene: -; V gene: TRBV10-3; J gene: TRBJ1-2; clone size: few; CDR3 DNA: TGTGCCATCAGTGAGTCTCCGGGGCTAATCGGCTACACCTTC; CDR3 protein: CAISESPGLIGYTF
D gene: -; V gene: TRBV20-1; J gene: TRBJ2-5; clone size: -; CDR3 DNA: TGCAGTGCTAGAGAAAACCCTAATGAGCAGTACTTC; CDR3 protein: CSARENPNEQYF
D gene: -; V gene: TRBV30; J gene: TRBJ2-5; clone size: -; CDR3 DNA: TGTGCCTGGAGTCGGGCGGAGACCCAGTACTTC; CDR3 protein: CAWSRAETQYF
D gene: TRBD2; V gene: TRBV6-1; J gene: TRBJ2-7; clone size: few; CDR3 DNA: TGTGCCAGCAGTCCGACTAGCGGGAGGCCCGACTACGAGCAGTACTTC; CDR3 protein: CASSPTSGRPDYEQYF
D gene: -; V gene: TRBV4-1; J gene: TRBJ1-4; clone size: few; CDR3 DNA: TGCGCCAGCAGCCAAGTGGACACCGGAAGGGGACTGTTTTTT; CDR3 protein: CASSQVDTGRGLFF
D gene: TRBD2; V gene: TRBV20-1; J gene: TRBJ2-3; clone size: -; CDR3 DNA: TGCAGTGCGCCCGGGACTAGCGGGTTGACACGCACAGATACGCAGTATTTT; CDR3 protein: CSAPGTSGLTRTDTQYF
D gene: -; V gene: TRBV11-2; J gene: TRBJ2-5; clone size: once; CDR3 DNA: TGTGCCAGCAGCTACCTAGGGCAAGAGACCCAGTACTTC; CDR3 protein: CASSYLGQETQYF
D gene: TRBD2; V gene: TRBV6-1; J gene: TRBJ2-7; clone size: many; CDR3 DNA: TGTGCCAGCAGTGAAGAAGTAGCGGGGTCCTACGAGCAGTACTTC; CDR3 protein: CASSEEVAGSYEQYF
D gene: -; V gene: TRBV4-2; J gene: TRBJ2-1; clone size: -; CDR3 DNA: TGTGCCAGCAGCCAAGGGATAGCGGACCCCTCCTACAATGAGCAGTTCTTC; CDR3 protein: CASSQGIADPSYNEQFF
D gene: -; V gene: TRBV10-3; J gene: TRBJ2-1; clone size: -; CDR3 DNA: TGTGCCATCAGTCAAAACCCCTGGGGCTTGGGGAATGAGCAGTTCTTC; CDR3 protein: CAISQNPWGLGNEQFF
D gene: TRBD1; V gene: TRBV6-5; J gene: TRBJ2-7; clone size: -; CDR3 DNA: TGTGCCAGCAGTTACTCGATGCAGGGGGCGACCTACGAGCAGTACTTC; CDR3 protein: CASSYSMQGATYEQYF
D gene: -; V gene: TRBV28; J gene: TRBJ2-7; clone size: few; CDR3 DNA: TGTGCCAGCAGTCAGGGCAGAGTAGGGGTCCCCTCCTACGAGCAGTACTTC; CDR3 protein: CASSQGRVGVPSYEQYF
D gene: -; V gene: TRBV5-1; J gene: TRBJ2-4; clone size: -; CDR3 DNA: TGCGCCAGCAGCTTGCTCCCAGACTTAGCCAAAAACATTCAGTACTTC; CDR3 protein: CASSLLPDLAKNIQYF
D gene: -; V gene: TRBV3-1; J gene: TRBJ2-5; clone size: few; CDR3 DNA: TGTGCCAGCAGCCAAGGGTATGGTCAGCAAGAGACCCAGTACTTC; CDR3 protein: CASSQGYGQQETQYF
D gene: -; V gene: TRBV27; J gene: TRBJ1-1; clone size: few; CDR3 DNA: TGTGCCAGCAGCCTCGGGCCCGGGACTGAAGCTTTCTTT; CDR3 protein: CASSLGPGTEAFF
D gene: TRBD2; V gene: TRBV7-2; J gene: TRBJ2-1; clone size: -; CDR3 DNA: TGTGCCAGCAGCCGAGTAGCGGGAAGCCTCTCGAGCTCCTACAATGAGCAGTTCTTC; CDR3 protein: CASSRVAGSLSSSYNEQFF
D gene: -; V gene: TRBV25-1; J gene: TRBJ1-5; clone size: -; CDR3 DNA: TGTGCCAGCAGTGGCGGGGGAGCGAATCAGCCCCAGCATTTT; CDR3 protein: CASSGGGANQPQHF
D gene: -; V gene: TRBV20-1; J gene: TRBJ2-7; clone size: -; CDR3 DNA: TGCAGTGCTAGACGGGGCCTCTCCTACGAGCAGTACTTC; CDR3 protein: CSARRGLSYEQYF
D gene: TRBD1; V gene: TRBV7-9; J gene: TRBJ1-5; clone size: few; CDR3 DNA: TGTGCCAGCAGCACGGACAGGGTCGGGCAGCCCCAGCATTTT; CDR3 protein: CASSTDRVGQPQHF
D gene: -; V gene: TRBV2; J gene: TRBJ2-5; clone size: -; CDR3 DNA: TGTGCCAGCAGTGAAGTATTCCAAGAGACCCAGTACTTC; CDR3 protein: CASSEVFQETQYF
D gene: -; V gene: TRBV11-3; J gene: TRBJ1-1; clone size: -; CDR3 DNA: TGTGCCAGCAGCTTGAGCGGCGGCCTAACCAGAGCTTTCTTT; CDR3 protein: CASSLSGGLTRAFF
D gene: -; V gene: TRBV11-2; J gene: TRBJ1-1; clone size: -; CDR3 DNA: TGTGCCAGCAGCTTCCAGGGCCGTAGTTTGGAAGCTTTCTTT; CDR3 protein: CASSFQGRSLEAFF
D gene: -; V gene: TRBV7-9; J gene: TRBJ2-2; clone size: -; CDR3 DNA: TGTGCCAGCAGCTTAGCGCTTACCCGCTTCGGTAACGGGGAGCTGTTTTTT; CDR3 protein: CASSLALTRFGNGELFF
D gene: -; V gene: TRBV12-3/TRBV12-4; J gene: TRBJ2-5; clone size: once; CDR3 DNA: TGTGCCACGCGGGACTTTGAGGGGACCCAGTACTTC; CDR3 protein: CATRDFEGTQYF